The clone carrying this T cell receptor beta chain was detected only a few times. Its antigen remains unknown. The source of the sample is a study of blood T cells in healthy people across ages. Study findings and constraints: Comparison with aged donors showed that long-lived donors had more naive CD4+ cells and higher diversity.

Then a second PCR, running roughly 7 to 11 cycles, was carried out with a sample-barcoded 5' primer and a J-beta primer mix. Each cDNA was tagged by a template-switch adaptor containing 12 random nucleotides. Every sample returned 2.5 million or more CDR3-containing paired-end reads. MiXCR was run by TCRdb on the 5' RACE reads, yielding one entry per CDR3 protein. Altogether over 1.5 million distinct CDR3 sequences are present, less than 50% being singletons, with the ten largest covering 2.1%. From germline, CDR1 is SGHTA and CDR2 FQGNSA. This CDR3 comprises 15 residues. The V end was cut by 1 base, the J end by 4 bases, with 8 bases between.

Material for sequencing was blood. The TCR sequence derives from a woman between 35 and 50 years old in good health. V and J are TRBV7-2 and TRBJ1-6, with D perhaps TRBD1 (5 bases). This chain's CDR3 is CASSLVRDYNSPLHF. CDR3 DNA sequence: TGTGCCAGCAGCTTAGTCAGGGATTATAATTCACCCCTCCACTTT.